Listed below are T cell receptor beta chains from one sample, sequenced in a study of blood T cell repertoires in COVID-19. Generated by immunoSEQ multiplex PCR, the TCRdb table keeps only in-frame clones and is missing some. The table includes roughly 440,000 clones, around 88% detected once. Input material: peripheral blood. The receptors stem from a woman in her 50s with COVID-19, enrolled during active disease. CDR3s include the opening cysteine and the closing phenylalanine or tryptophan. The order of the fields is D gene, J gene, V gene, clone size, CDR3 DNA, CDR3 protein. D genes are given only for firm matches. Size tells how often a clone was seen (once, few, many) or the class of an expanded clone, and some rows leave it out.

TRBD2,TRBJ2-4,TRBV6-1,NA,TGTGCCAGCAGTGTTGGACTAGCGGGGGCACAAAACATTCAGTACTTC,CASSVGLAGAQNIQYF
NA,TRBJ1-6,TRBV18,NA,TGTGCCAGCTTGGAGCAGTATAATTCACCCCTCCACTTT,CASLEQYNSPLHF
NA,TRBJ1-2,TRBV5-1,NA,TGCGCCAGCAGCTTGGCGGGAGGGCCGAACTATGGCTACACCTTC,CASSLAGGPNYGYTF
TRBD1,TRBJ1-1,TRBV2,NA,TGTGCCAGCAGTGTAACTAATGGGGGACAGGGGGCCTCGGGCACTGAAGCTTTCTTT,CASSVTNGGQGASGTEAFF
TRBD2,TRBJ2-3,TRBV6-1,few,TGTGCCAGCAGTGAACCTAGCGGGGAAACACGAAATACGCAGTATTTT,CASSEPSGETRNTQYF
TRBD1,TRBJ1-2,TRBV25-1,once,TGTGCCAGCAGTGAATCCCCTCTCGGACAGGGGGCTGGCTACACCTTC,CASSESPLGQGAGYTF
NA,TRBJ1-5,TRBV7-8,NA,TGTGCCAGCAGCTTAGCGCCCGGTGAAGGAGCCATCGGACAGCCCCAGCATTTT,CASSLAPGEGAIGQPQHF
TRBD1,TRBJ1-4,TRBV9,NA,TGTGCCAGCAGCGTAAACCCGAGGGACAGGGCGGATGAAAAACTGTTTTTT,CASSVNPRDRADEKLFF
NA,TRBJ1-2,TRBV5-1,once,TGCGCCAGCAGCCCGGACATAGCTAACTATGGCTACACCTTC,CASSPDIANYGYTF
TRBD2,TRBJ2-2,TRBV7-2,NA,TGTGCCAGCAGCTTAGTGGCTAGCGGGGACGGGGAGCTGTTTTTT,CASSLVASGDGELFF
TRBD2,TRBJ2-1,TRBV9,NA,TGTGCCAGCAGCGTAGGAGCGGGGGGGTCTGATGAGCAGTTCTTC,CASSVGAGGSDEQFF
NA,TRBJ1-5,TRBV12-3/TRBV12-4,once,TGTGCCAGCAGTATACAGACAGATTACCAGCATTTT,CASSIQTDYQHF
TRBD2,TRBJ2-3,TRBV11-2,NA,TGTGCCAGCAGCCCCCGACTAGCGGGGGGGCTTGGGACAGATACGCAGTATTTT,CASSPRLAGGLGTDTQYF
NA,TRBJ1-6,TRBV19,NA,TGTGCCAGTAGTACCTCGGCCGGAGATTCACCCCTCCACTTT,CASSTSAGDSPLHF
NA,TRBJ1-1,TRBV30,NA,TGTGCCTGGATCCGAGGGGGCACTGAAGCTTTCTTT,CAWIRGGTEAFF
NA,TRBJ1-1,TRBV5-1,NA,TGCGCCAGCAGCTTGGCGGGCGGGTCCACTGAAGCTTTCTTT,CASSLAGGSTEAFF
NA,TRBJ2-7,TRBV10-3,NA,TGTGCCATCAGTGGGGCGGGGTACGAGCAGTACTTC,CAISGAGYEQYF
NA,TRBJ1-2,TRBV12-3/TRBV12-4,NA,TGTGCCAGCAGTCGGTCGCGCGAGGAGCGCTACACCTTC,CASSRSREERYTF
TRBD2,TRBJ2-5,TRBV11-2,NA,TGTGCCAGCAGCCATAACCCGGGCAGGGAGGGGACCCAGTACTTC,CASSHNPGREGTQYF
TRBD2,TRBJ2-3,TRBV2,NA,TGTGCCAGCAGTAGGAGCGGGGTGACAGATACGCAGTATTTT,CASSRSGVTDTQYF
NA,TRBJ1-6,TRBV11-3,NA,TGTGCCAGCAGCCTCGACAGTATCGGTTCACCCCTCCACTTT,CASSLDSIGSPLHF
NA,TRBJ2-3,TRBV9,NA,TGTGCCAGCAGCGTAGCAGGGTCCGCAGATACGCAGTATTTT,CASSVAGSADTQYF
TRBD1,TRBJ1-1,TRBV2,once,TGTGCCAGCAGCCCCGGACAGGGAAGAGGAGGCACTGAAGCTTTCTTT,CASSPGQGRGGTEAFF
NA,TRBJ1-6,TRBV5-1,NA,TGCGCCAGCAGCTCTCCGGACAGCCGGGGCCATAATTCACCCCTCCACTTT,CASSSPDSRGHNSPLHF
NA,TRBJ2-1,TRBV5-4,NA,TGTGCCAGCAGCTTGGGGGGCAGGAATGAGCAGTTCTTC,CASSLGGRNEQFF
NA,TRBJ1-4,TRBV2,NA,TGTGCCAGCAGCCTTGACAGGCTTGCAACTAATGAAAAACTGTTTTTT,CASSLDRLATNEKLFF
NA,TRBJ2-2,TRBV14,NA,TGTGCCAGCAGGCAAACAGGGAACACCGGGGAGCTGTTTTTT,CASRQTGNTGELFF
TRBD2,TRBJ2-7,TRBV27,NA,TGTGCCAGCAGTTGGGCCGGGGGGGACTACGAGCAGTACTTC,CASSWAGGDYEQYF
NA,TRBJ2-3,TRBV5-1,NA,TGCGCCAGCAGCCCGACAGGTGGGGGGGCCATCACAGATACGCAGTATTTT,CASSPTGGGAITDTQYF
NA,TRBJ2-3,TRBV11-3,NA,TGTGCCAGCAGCTATCGCAGCGGCGATACGCAGTATTTT,CASSYRSGDTQYF
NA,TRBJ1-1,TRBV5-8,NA,TGTGCCAGCAGCTGGGAGAGCGGGGCGCGTACTGAAGCTTTCTTT,CASSWESGARTEAFF
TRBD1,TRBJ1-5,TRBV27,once,TGTGCCAGCAGTTTTACAGGGGGCACTCAGCCCCAGCATTTT,CASSFTGGTQPQHF
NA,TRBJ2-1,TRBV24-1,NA,TGTGCCACCAGTGATTGGAGGCACAATGAGCAGTTCTTC,CATSDWRHNEQFF
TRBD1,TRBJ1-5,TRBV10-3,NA,TGTGCCATCAGCCCACAGGGGCATCAGCCCCAGCATTTT,CAISPQGHQPQHF
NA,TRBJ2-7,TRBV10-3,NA,TGTGCCATATCAGGCGCTGCATCCTACGAGCAGTACTTC,CAISGAASYEQYF
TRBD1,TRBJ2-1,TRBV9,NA,TGTGCCAGCAGCGCAAGGGCCACCGGGACAGGCCTCGGTCAGCAGTTCTTC,CASSARATGTGLGQQFF
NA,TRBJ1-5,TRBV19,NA,TGTGCCAGTGGCCCCGTCCTAGGGGCGAGCAATCAGCCCCAGCATTTT,CASGPVLGASNQPQHF
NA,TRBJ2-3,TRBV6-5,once,TGTGCCAGGAAGTGTCCCAGCGCTAGCACAGATACGCAGTATTTT,CARKCPSASTDTQYF
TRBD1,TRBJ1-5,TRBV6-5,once,TGTGCCAGCAGGTCCATACAGGGGGCCCGGCAGCCCCAGCATTTT,CASRSIQGARQPQHF
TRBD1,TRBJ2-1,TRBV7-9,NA,TGTGCCAGCAGCCTGACAGGGCCTATGTACAATGAGCAGTTCTTC,CASSLTGPMYNEQFF
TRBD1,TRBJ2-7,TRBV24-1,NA,TGTGCCACCCGCTTGGGACAGGGAAACGAGCAGTACTTC,CATRLGQGNEQYF